In this sample, the clone carrying this TCR beta chain turned up many times. TCRdb re-called the 5' RACE reads with MiXCR, one entry per CDR3 protein. This sample has tens of thousands of distinct CDR3 sequences, with roughly 5.4% found just once. Trimming stripped 3 bases from V and 9 bases from J, with 11 bases between. CDR3 length: 13 amino acids. Looked up from germline, CDR1 is ENHRY and CDR2 is SYGVKD. The data are from a study of spatial heterogeneity in lung cancer. Time point described: blood at routine non-recurrence follow-up after resection. This sequence joins TRBV10-3 and TRBJ2-2, with D perhaps matching TRBD1 (5 bases). The TCR was taken from a female donor with early-stage non-small cell lung cancer. Here the sequenced sample was PBMCs, taken at follow-up. CDR3 in DNA: TGTGCCATCAGTGATGGGGCGGCCCGGGAGCTGTTTTTT. Residues: CAISDGAARELFF.